This T cell receptor beta chain was sequenced for a study of regulatory T cells in long-lasting Graves disease. The TCR beta library used iRepertoire HTBI primers with Arm-PCR amplification of CDR3. A single record per CDR3 protein comes from TCRdb applying MiXCR to the multiplex PCR reads. This sample has about 540,000 distinct CDR3 sequences; about 13% occur once, and the top ten carry over 7.5%. The time point denotes: newly diagnosed GD, antithyroid drugs for less than 3 months. TCR sequences were obtained from RNA taken from PBMCs. EDTA tubes held approximately 9 milliliters of peripheral blood from each patient. Germline CDR1 and CDR2: MNHEY and SMNVEV (reference sequence). The CDR3 has 14 amino acids. The V end lost 5 bases, the J end lost 3 bases, and 14 bases lay between the germline ends. The sample was also reused in another study, on T cells in Graves' hyperthyroidism and ophthalmopathy. That study adds: In the analysis, a 13 V-J model separated ophthalmopathy from stable hyperthyroidism.

The sequenced sample was peripheral blood mononuclear cells (PBMCs), obtained at new diagnosis, from a patient treated with antithyroid drugs. The source is a man aged 25-45 years with Graves disease. The chain has TRBV27 and TRBJ2-7; D is uncertain. CDR3 coding DNA: TGTGCCAGCAGTCTGCGACTGGGGATCTACGAGCAGTACTTC. It yields the protein CASSLRLGIYEQYF.